This is a list of T cell receptor beta chains from one sample in a study of control samples from healthy donors and cancer patients. Repertoires were generated with immunoSEQ multiplex PCR, while TCRdb's copy carries only in-frame clones and drops some. The sample includes tens of thousands of clones, 90% to 95% of them seen just once. The sample consisted of blood. The receptors here all came from a man aged 25-45 years in good health. Each CDR3 is given with its conserved first and last residue. D genes are given only for firm matches. Size tells how often a clone was seen (once, few, many) or the class of an expanded clone, and some rows leave it out.

abundance,j_gene,len,d_gene,v_gene,CDR3aa,CDR3nt
.,TRBJ1-5,15,.,TRBV4-1,CASSQGDGSGEPQHF,TGCGCCAGCAGCCAAGGTGACGGCTCGGGAGAGCCCCAGCATTTT
once,TRBJ2-2,13,.,TRBV5-1,CASSLQGSGELFF,TGCGCCAGCAGCCTACAGGGTAGCGGGGAGCTGTTTTTT
few,TRBJ2-3,14,.,TRBV4-2,CASSQDQSTDTQYF,TGTGCCAGCAGCCAAGATCAGAGCACAGATACGCAGTATTTT
once,TRBJ2-7,14,.,TRBV5-1,CASSLGDSSYEQYF,TGCGCCAGCAGCTTGGGAGACTCCAGCTACGAGCAGTACTTC
medium-sized,TRBJ2-7,15,.,TRBV27,CASRNRDGDAYEQYF,TGTGCCAGCAGAAACCGGGACGGGGATGCCTACGAGCAGTACTTC
many,TRBJ2-2,13,.,TRBV5-1,CASSYSGTGELFF,TGCGCCAGCAGCTACAGTGGCACCGGGGAGCTGTTTTTT
.,TRBJ2-7,20,.,TRBV4-2,CASSQERSANQRGGAYEQYF,TGTGCCAGCAGCCAAGAGCGCTCAGCGAACCAAAGAGGGGGGGCGTACGAGCAGTACTTC
.,TRBJ1-2,12,.,TRBV30,CAGELGGRGYTF,TGTGCCGGGGAGCTAGGAGGAAGGGGCTACACCTTC
.,TRBJ1-5,16,TRBD1,TRBV19,CASSMTDRARNQPQHF,TGTGCCAGTAGTATGACGGACAGGGCTCGCAATCAGCCCCAGCATTTT
.,TRBJ1-1,12,.,TRBV9,CASSVEGTEAFF,TGTGCCAGCAGCGTAGAAGGGACAGAAGCTTTCTTT
.,TRBJ2-1,16,TRBD1,TRBV20-1,CSASKPGQGTYNEQFF,TGCAGTGCTAGTAAACCGGGACAGGGGACCTACAATGAGCAGTTCTTC
.,TRBJ1-1,15,.,TRBV28,CASSQEGLGNTEAFF,TGTGCCAGCAGCCAGGAAGGGTTGGGAAACACTGAAGCTTTCTTT
.,TRBJ1-1,13,.,TRBV6-1,CATDFSGAPEAFF,TGTGCCACAGACTTTTCAGGGGCTCCTGAAGCTTTCTTT
.,TRBJ2-4,14,.,TRBV7-2,CASSSPPAGKDQYF,TGTGCCAGCAGCTCCCCCCCGGCTGGGAAGGACCAGTACTTC
.,TRBJ2-7,13,.,TRBV29-1,CSVGTLDLYEQYF,TGCAGCGTGGGGACACTCGACCTCTACGAGCAGTACTTC
.,TRBJ1-1,15,.,TRBV11-2,CASSIAMGVNTEAFF,TGTGCCAGCAGCATCGCGATGGGTGTGAACACTGAAGCTTTCTTT
once,TRBJ1-5,19,.,TRBV4-1,CASSQDFLGLRLSNQPQHF,TGCGCCAGCAGCCAAGATTTTTTGGGGCTGAGGTTAAGCAATCAGCCCCAGCATTTT
few,TRBJ1-6,16,.,TRBV4-1,CASSQARRTGNSPLHF,TGCGCCAGCAGCCAAGCCCGAAGAACAGGGAACTCACCCCTCCACTTT
.,TRBJ1-1,13,.,TRBV11-3,CASSLEENTEAFF,TGTGCCAGCAGCTTAGAAGAGAACACTGAAGCTTTCTTT
few,TRBJ2-5,16,.,TRBV3-1/TRBV3-2,CASSQGWGVTVETQYF,TGTGCCAGCAGCCAAGGATGGGGGGTCACGGTTGAGACCCAGTACTTC
once,TRBJ2-3,16,.,TRBV18,CASSPKSASQTDTQYF,TGTGCCAGCTCACCGAAATCGGCCAGCCAGACAGATACGCAGTATTTT
.,TRBJ2-7,15,TRBD2,TRBV11-1,CASSSRLAVSYEQYF,TGTGCCAGCAGCTCCCGACTAGCGGTTTCCTACGAGCAGTACTTC
.,TRBJ1-2,13,TRBD1,TRBV7-9,CASSKGTGKDYTF,TGTGCCAGCAGCAAAGGGACAGGGAAGGACTACACCTTC
.,TRBJ2-2,16,.,TRBV7-3,CASSLGGGYGVRELFF,TGTGCCAGCAGCTTAGGGGGCGGGTATGGAGTCCGGGAGCTGTTTTTT
.,TRBJ2-1,15,TRBD1,TRBV28,CASKTGGNSYNEQFF,TGTGCCAGCAAAACAGGGGGCAACTCCTACAATGAGCAGTTCTTC
.,TRBJ2-5,15,.,TRBV5-1,CASSLGSTGRETQYF,TGCGCCAGCAGCTTGGGGTCGACGGGACGGGAGACCCAGTACTTC
once,TRBJ2-7,12,.,TRBV7-2,CASSLVGDEQYF,TGTGCCAGCAGCTTAGTAGGGGACGAGCAGTACTTC
.,TRBJ2-1,17,TRBD2,TRBV4-3,CASSPGSGVSSYNEQFF,TGCGCCAGCAGCCCCGGTAGCGGGGTTAGCTCCTACAATGAGCAGTTCTTC
.,TRBJ2-1,12,.,TRBV5-6,CASSSPVHEQFF,TGTGCCAGCAGCTCCCCAGTTCATGAACAGTTCTTC
.,TRBJ2-1,15,TRBD1,TRBV30,CAWNRGLRSYNEQFF,TGTGCCTGGAATAGGGGGCTTCGCTCCTACAATGAGCAGTTCTTC
once,TRBJ1-3,16,.,TRBV5-1,CASSLVATGSGNTIYF,TGCGCCAGCAGCTTGGTCGCCACCGGCTCTGGAAACACCATATATTTT
few,TRBJ1-6,13,.,TRBV3-1/TRBV3-2,CASSGGYNSPLHF,TGTGCCAGCAGCGGAGGGTATAATTCACCCCTCCACTTT
.,TRBJ2-6,19,.,TRBV7-2,CASSFVQGSTPIGANVLTF,TGTGCCAGCAGCTTCGTACAGGGTTCTACACCCATTGGGGCCAACGTCCTGACTTTC
.,TRBJ2-1,16,TRBD2,TRBV6-5,CASSYSHGGAGNEQFF,TGTGCCAGCAGTTACTCACACGGGGGGGCCGGGAATGAGCAGTTCTTC
.,TRBJ2-5,15,.,TRBV5-4,CASRGVTDPQETQYF,TGTGCCAGCAGGGGTGTAACAGACCCTCAAGAGACCCAGTACTTC
.,TRBJ1-5,12,.,TRBV5-8,CASSFSNQPQHF,TGTGCCAGCAGCTTTAGCAATCAGCCCCAGCATTTT
.,TRBJ2-7,9,.,TRBV7-3,CALGTEQYF,TGTGCCTTGGGGACCGAGCAGTACTTC
.,TRBJ2-6,18,TRBD2,TRBV4-1,CASSQDWAGVSGANVLTF,TGCGCCAGCAGCCAAGACTGGGCGGGAGTCTCTGGGGCCAACGTCCTGACTTTC
once,TRBJ2-1,13,.,TRBV6-2/TRBV6-3,CASSYSGNLEQFF,TGTGCCAGCAGTTACTCGGGGAATCTTGAGCAGTTCTTC
.,TRBJ1-5,19,TRBD1,TRBV5-6,CASSLWRTGYRRDNQPQHF,TGTGCCAGCAGCTTGTGGCGGACAGGGTATAGGAGGGACAATCAGCCCCAGCATTTT
.,TRBJ2-1,13,.,TRBV5-6,CASSWSRAAEQFF,TGTGCCAGCAGCTGGAGCAGGGCCGCTGAGCAGTTCTTC
.,TRBJ1-5,14,.,TRBV4-1,CASSQEQGNQPQHF,TGCGCCAGCAGCCAAGAGCAGGGTAATCAGCCCCAGCATTTT
.,TRBJ1-4,16,TRBD1,TRBV27,CASRRRGTGYNEKLFF,TGTGCCAGCAGACGAAGGGGGACAGGGTATAATGAAAAACTGTTTTTT
.,TRBJ2-5,11,.,TRBV6-5,CAVWIRETQYF,TGTGCCGTCTGGATCCGAGAGACCCAGTACTTC
.,TRBJ2-1,14,TRBD2,TRBV7-2,CASKEAGSYNEQFF,TGTGCCAGCAAGGAAGCGGGGTCCTACAATGAGCAGTTCTTC
.,TRBJ1-1,15,TRBD1,TRBV7-2,CASSPRPGQDTEAFF,TGTGCCAGCAGCCCTCGACCGGGACAGGACACTGAAGCTTTCTTT
.,TRBJ2-1,16,.,TRBV10-3,CAIRTNERDSYNEQFF,TGTGCCATCAGGACTAACGAGAGAGACTCCTACAATGAGCAGTTCTTC
.,TRBJ1-1,12,TRBD1,TRBV29-1,CSVLQGYTEAFF,TGCAGCGTGCTACAGGGGTACACTGAAGCTTTCTTT